This TCR beta chain was recorded in a study of CD8 T cells in Susac syndrome (dated by TCRdb to about 2019). Describing the broader study: Whether CD8+ T cell activation and differentiation in Susac syndrome was antigen driven was tested using repertoire sequencing. The clonality of the CD8+ T cell repertoire was compared across over 10 healthy donors, about 14 Susac syndrome patients and fewer than 16 multiple sclerosis patients. On the study overall, not on this receptor specifically: The number of individuals in the TCR sequencing and HLA analysis was recognized as being relatively small.

High-throughput TCR beta sequencing profiled peripheral blood CD8+ and CD4+ T cells from healthy donors, Susac syndrome patients and multiple sclerosis patients. The multiple sclerosis controls were treatment-naive patients who had stable or active relapsing-remitting disease and met the revised McDonald criteria. Bulk CD8+ and CD4+ T cells were purified magnetically by negative isolation, whereas CD8+ TEMRA cells were enriched by FACS. Blood was drawn into EDTA tubes, processed within 24 hours, and PBMCs were isolated by density gradient centrifugation. PBMCs intended for TCR sequencing were frozen in liquid nitrogen and were later thawed in a 37 degrees C water bath. The sorted or isolated CD4+, CD8+ and CD8+ TEMRA cells had a purity of 90% or higher. Concerning this clonotype: No cognate antigen has been identified for it. Base-call qualities are not available, and no considerably larger clone is one nucleotide away.

Trimming removed 0 bases from V and 3 bases from J, leaving 8 bases between the germline ends. The germline V gene provides CDR1 SGHDN and CDR2 FVKESK. The CDR3, cysteine through phenylalanine, is 15 amino acids long. The sequence is cut down to CDR3 DNA, 45 bases in frame from base 1. RNA was extracted using the RNeasy kit, and roughly 0.5 to 1 microgram was reverse transcribed with random hexamers. The immunoSEQ multiplex PCR assay, which covers 54 Vbeta and 13 Jbeta segments, was used to amplify TCR beta CDR3 regions. PCR amplification bias was corrected using a synthetic template baseline for primer optimization and computational correction. Per the authors' processing: Reads were assigned to V, D and J genes according to IMGT and analyzed in immunoSEQ Analyzer, with only productive sequences retained. Clonality was computed as one minus Shannon entropy normalized by log2 of the number of productive unique sequences. Public and private clones were assessed among the 100 most prevalent clones of each patient and control. Clones were defined as Susac-specific if absent from the healthy and MS cohorts, from 900 to 1,200 published viral clones and from other ImmuneACCESS disease sequences. TCRdb took the public reads, trimmed them with fastp at Q25, ran MiXCR for clone calling and kept in-frame beta chains. Rows with one shared CDR3 protein collapse into an entry with the most common genes and DNA. None of the V and J calls come from the authors' own analysis; TCRdb made them. This sample holds approximately 300,000 distinct CDR3 sequences; about 88% were observed only once. The ten top clones hold around 0.18% of the sample.

The sequence is built from TRBV14 and TRBJ2-2, with the identity of the D gene unclear. Sequencing was done on a sample of CD8+ T cells from PBMCs. The sequence derives from a human donor with multiple sclerosis. The base sequence is TGTGCCAGCAGCCAAGATTCTCCCTACACCGGGGAGCTGTTTTTT. The encoded protein is CASSQDSPYTGELFF.